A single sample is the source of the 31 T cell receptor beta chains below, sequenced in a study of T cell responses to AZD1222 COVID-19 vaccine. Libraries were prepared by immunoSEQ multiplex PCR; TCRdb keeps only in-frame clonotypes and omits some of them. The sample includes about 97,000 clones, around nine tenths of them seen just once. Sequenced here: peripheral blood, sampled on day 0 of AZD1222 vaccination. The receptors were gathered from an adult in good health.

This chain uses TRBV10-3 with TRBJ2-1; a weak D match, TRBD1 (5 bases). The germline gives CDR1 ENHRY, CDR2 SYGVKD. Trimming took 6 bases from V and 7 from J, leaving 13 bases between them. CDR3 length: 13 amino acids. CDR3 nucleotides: TGTGCCATCAGCCCCCAGCAGGGAAATGAGCAGTTCTTC. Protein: CAISPQQGNEQFF.

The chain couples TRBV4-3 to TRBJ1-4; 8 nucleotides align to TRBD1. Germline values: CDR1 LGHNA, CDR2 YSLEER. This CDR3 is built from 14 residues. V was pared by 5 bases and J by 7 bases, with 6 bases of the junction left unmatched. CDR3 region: CASSRQGTFEKLFF. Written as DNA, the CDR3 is TGCGCCAGCAGCAGACAGGGGACTTTTGAAAAACTGTTTTTT.

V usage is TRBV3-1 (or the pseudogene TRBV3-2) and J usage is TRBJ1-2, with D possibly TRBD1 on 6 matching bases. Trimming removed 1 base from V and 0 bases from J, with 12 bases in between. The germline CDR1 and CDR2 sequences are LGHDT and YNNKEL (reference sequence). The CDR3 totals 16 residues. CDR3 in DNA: TGTGCCAGCAGCCAAGGGGGACATGGGTCTAACTATGGCTACACCTTC. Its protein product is CASSQGGHGSNYGYTF.

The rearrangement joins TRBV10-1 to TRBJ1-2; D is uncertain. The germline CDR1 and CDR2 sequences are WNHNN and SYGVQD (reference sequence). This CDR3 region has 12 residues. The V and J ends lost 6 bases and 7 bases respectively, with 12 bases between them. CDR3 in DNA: TGCGCCAGCAGCCCTCTCACTGGTGGCTACACCTTC. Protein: CASSPLTGGYTF.

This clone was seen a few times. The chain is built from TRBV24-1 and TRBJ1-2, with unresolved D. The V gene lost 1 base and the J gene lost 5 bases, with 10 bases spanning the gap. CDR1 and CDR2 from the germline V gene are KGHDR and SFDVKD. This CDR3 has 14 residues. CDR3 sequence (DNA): TGTGCCACCAGTGATTTCACGACTCCGTATGGCTACACCTTC. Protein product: CATSDFTTPYGYTF.

CDR3 in DNA: TGTGCCAGCAGCTTAGTGGTGGGGGGGAGGAGTGAGCAGTTCTTC. As protein: CASSLVVGGRSEQFF. The chain has TRBV7-6 and TRBJ2-1; TRBD2 agrees at 7 bases. The V and J ends lost 1 base and 9 bases, in that order; junction bases with no gene match: 9. Per the germline V gene, CDR1 is SGHVS and CDR2 is FNYEAQ. There are 15 residues in the CDR3. Looking up the rest from reference TRBV7-6 and TRBJ2-1 gives the full variable domain: GAGVSQSPRYKVTKRGQDVALRCDPISGHVSLYWYRQALGQGPEFLTYFNYEAQQDKSGLPNDRFSAERPEGSISTLTIQRTEQRDSAMYRCASSLVVGGRSEQFFGPGTRLTVL.

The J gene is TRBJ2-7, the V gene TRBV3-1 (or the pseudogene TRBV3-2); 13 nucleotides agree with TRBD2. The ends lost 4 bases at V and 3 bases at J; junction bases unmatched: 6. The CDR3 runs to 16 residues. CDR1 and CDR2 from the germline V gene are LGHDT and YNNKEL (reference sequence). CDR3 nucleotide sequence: TGTGCCAGCAGCCTCGGACTAGCGGGGGTTAACTACGAGCAGTACTTC. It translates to CASSLGLAGVNYEQYF.

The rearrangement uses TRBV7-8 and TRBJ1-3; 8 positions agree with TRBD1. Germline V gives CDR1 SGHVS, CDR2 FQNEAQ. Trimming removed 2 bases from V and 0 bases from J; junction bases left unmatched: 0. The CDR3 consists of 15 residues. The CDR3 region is CASSLQGASGNTIYF. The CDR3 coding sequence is TGTGCCAGCAGCTTACAGGGGGCCTCTGGAAACACCATATATTTT. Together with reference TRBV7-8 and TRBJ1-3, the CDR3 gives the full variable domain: GAGVSQSPRYKVAKRGQDVALRCDPISGHVSLFWYQQALGQGPEFLTYFQNEAQLDKSGLPSDRFFAERPEGSVSTLKIQRTQQEDSAVYLCASSLQGASGNTIYFGEGSWLTVV.

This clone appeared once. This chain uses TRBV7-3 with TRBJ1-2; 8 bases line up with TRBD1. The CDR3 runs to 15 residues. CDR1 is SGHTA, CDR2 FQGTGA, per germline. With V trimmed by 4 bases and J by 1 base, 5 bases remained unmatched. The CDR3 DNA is TGTGCCAGCAGCTCAGGACAGGGATTTAACTATGGCTACACCTTC. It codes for CASSSGQGFNYGYTF. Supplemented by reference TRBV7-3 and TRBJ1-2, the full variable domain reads GAGVSQTPSNKVTEKGKYVELRCDPISGHTALYWYRQSLGQGPEFLIYFQGTGAADDSGLPNDRFFAVRPEGSVSTLKIQRTERGDSAVYLCASSSGQGFNYGYTFGSGTRLTVV.

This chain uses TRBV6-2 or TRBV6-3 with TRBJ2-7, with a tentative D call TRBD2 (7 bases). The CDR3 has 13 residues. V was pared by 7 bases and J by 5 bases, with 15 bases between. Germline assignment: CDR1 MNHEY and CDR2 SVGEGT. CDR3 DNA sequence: TGTGCCAGCACCCCTGGGGGGGCCCACGAGCAGTACTTC. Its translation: CASTPGGAHEQYF.

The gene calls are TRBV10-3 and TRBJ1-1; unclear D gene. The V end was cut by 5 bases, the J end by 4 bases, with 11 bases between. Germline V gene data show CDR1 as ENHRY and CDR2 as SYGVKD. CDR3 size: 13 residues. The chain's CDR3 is CAISPGVGTEAFF. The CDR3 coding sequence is TGTGCCATCAGTCCCGGGGTGGGCACTGAAGCTTTCTTT.

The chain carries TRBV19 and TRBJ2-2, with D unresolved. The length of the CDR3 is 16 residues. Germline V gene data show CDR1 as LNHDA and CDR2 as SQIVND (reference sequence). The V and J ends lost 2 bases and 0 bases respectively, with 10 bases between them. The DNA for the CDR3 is TGTGCCAGTAGTATAAGTCAGGTGACGAACACCGGGGAGCTGTTTTTT. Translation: CASSISQVTNTGELFF.

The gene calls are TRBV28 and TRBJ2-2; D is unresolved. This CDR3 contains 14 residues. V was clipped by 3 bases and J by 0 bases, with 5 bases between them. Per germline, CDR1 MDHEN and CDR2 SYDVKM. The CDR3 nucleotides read TGTGCCAGCAGTTTCCGAACGAACACCGGGGAGCTGTTTTTT. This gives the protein CASSFRTNTGELFF.

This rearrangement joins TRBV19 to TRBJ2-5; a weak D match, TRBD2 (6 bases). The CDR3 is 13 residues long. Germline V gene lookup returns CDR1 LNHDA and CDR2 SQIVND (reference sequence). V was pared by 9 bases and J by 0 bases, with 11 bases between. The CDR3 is CASSRGYQETQYF. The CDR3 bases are TGTGCCAGCTCCCGGGGGTACCAAGAGACCCAGTACTTC.

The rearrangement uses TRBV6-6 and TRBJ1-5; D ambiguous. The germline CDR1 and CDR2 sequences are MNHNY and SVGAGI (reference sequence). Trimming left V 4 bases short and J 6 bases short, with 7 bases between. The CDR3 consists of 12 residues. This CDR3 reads CASSSKTQPQHF. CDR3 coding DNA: TGTGCCAGCAGTTCCAAGACTCAGCCCCAGCATTTT.

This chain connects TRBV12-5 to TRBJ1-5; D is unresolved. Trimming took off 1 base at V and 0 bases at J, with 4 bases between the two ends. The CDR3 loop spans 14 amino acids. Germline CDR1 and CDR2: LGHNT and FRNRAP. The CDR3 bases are TGTGCTAGTGGTTTGGGGTATAGCAATCAGCCCCAGCATTTT. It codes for CASGLGYSNQPQHF.

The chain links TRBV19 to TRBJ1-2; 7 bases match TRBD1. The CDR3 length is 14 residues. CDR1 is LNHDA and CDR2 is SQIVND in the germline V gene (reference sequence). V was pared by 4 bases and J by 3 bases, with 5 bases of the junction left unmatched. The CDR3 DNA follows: TGTGCCAGTAGTACCTTGGGACAGTACTATGGCTACACCTTC. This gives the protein CASSTLGQYYGYTF.

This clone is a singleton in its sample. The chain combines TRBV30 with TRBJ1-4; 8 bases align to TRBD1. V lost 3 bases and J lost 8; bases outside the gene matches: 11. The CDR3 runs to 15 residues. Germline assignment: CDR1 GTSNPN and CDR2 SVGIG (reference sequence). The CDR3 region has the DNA TGTGCCTGGAGGGGGGTAGGGACAGGCATCGAAAAACTGTTTTTT. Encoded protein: CAWRGVGTGIEKLFF.

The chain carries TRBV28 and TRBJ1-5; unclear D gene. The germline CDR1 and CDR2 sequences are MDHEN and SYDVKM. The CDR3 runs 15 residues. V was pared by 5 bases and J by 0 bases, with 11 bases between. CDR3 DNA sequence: TGTGCCAGCAGTCTTCGACGGAATAGCAATCAGCCCCAGCATTTT. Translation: CASSLRRNSNQPQHF.

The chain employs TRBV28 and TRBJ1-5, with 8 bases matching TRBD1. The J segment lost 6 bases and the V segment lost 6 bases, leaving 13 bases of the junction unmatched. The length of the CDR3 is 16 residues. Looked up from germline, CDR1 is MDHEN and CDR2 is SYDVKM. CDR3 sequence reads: CASRIDRGLRSQPQHF. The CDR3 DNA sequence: TGTGCCAGCAGGATTGACAGGGGTTTGAGAAGTCAGCCCCAGCATTTT.

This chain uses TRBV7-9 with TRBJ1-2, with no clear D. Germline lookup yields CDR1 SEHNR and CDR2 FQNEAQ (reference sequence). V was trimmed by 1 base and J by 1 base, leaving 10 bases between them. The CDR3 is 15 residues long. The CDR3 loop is CASSLGSALNYGYTF. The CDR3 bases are TGTGCCAGCAGCTTAGGCAGTGCCCTTAACTATGGCTACACCTTC. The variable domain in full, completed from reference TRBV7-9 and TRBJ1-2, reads DTGVSQNPRHKITKRGQNVTFRCDPISEHNRLYWYRQTLGQGPEFLTYFQNEAQLEKSRLLSDRFSAERPKGSFSTLEIQRTEQGDSAMYLCASSLGSALNYGYTFGSGTRLTVV.

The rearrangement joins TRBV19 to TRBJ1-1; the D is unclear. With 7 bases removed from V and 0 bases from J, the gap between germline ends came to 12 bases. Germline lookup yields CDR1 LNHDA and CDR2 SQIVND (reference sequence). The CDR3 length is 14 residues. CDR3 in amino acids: CASIRETMNTEAFF. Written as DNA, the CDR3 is TGTGCCAGTATACGGGAAACCATGAACACTGAAGCTTTCTTT.

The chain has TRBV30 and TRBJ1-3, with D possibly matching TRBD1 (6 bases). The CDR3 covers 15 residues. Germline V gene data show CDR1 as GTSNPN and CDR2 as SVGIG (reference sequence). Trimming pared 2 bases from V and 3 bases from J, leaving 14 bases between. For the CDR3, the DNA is TGTGCCTGGAGTCGCGGGACACCCGATGGAAACACCATATATTTT. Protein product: CAWSRGTPDGNTIYF.

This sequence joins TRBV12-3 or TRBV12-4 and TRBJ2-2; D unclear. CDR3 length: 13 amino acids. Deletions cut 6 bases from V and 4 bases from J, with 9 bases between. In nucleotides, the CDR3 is TGTGCCAGCAGGGGTTATAGCACCGGGGAGCTGTTTTTT. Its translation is CASRGYSTGELFF.

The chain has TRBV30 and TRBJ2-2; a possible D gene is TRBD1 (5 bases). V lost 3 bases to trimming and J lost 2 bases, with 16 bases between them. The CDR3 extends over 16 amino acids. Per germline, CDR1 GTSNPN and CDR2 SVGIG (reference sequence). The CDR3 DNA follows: TGTGCCTGGAGAAAAGACAGAGTCCCTAACACCGGGGAGCTGTTTTTT. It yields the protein CAWRKDRVPNTGELFF.

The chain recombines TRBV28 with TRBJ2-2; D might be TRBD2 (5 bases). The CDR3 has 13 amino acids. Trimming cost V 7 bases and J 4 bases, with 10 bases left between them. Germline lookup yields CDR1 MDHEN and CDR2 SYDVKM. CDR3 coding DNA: TGTGCCAGCACGGACTCCGTCACCGGGGAGCTGTTTTTT. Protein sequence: CASTDSVTGELFF. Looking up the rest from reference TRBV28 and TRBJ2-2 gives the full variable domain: DVKVTQSSRYLVKRTGEKVFLECVQDMDHENMFWYRQDPGLGLRLIYFSYDVKMKEKGDIPEGYSVSREKKERFSLILESASTNQTSMYLCASTDSVTGELFFGEGSRLTVL.

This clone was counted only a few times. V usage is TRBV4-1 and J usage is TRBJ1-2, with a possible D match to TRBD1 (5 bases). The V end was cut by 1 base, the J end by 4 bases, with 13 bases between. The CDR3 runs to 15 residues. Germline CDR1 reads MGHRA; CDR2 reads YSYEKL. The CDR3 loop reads CASSQGSWGLYGYTF. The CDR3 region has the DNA TGCGCCAGCAGCCAAGGAAGTTGGGGACTCTATGGCTACACCTTC.

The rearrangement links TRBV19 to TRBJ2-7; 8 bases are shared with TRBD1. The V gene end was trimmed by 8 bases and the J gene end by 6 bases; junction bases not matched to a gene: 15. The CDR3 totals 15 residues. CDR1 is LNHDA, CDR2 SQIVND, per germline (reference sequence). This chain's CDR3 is CASCLGRDRYSEQYF. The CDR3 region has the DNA TGTGCCAGTTGCCTTGGCCGGGACAGGTACAGCGAGCAGTACTTC.

CDR3 sequence reads: CASEGTAMNTEAFF. The CDR3 nucleotides read TGTGCCTCCGAGGGTACAGCCATGAACACTGAAGCTTTCTTT. The rearrangement joins TRBV2 to TRBJ1-1; unclear D gene. Germline V CDR1 and CDR2: SNHLY, FYNNEI. The CDR3 contains 14 residues. Trimming cost V 11 bases and J 0 bases, with 16 bases left between them.

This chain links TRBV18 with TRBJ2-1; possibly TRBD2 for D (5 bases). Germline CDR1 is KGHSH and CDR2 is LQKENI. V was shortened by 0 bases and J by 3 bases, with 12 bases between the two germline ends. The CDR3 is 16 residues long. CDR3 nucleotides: TGTGCCAGCTCACCACCGGGCGGACTCCTCTACAATGAGCAGTTCTTC. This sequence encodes CASSPPGGLLYNEQFF.

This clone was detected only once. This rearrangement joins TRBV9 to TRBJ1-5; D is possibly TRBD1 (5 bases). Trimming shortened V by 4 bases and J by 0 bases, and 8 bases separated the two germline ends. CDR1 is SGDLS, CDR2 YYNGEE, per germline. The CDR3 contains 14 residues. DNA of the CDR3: TGTGCCAGCAGCCTTGACAGTAGCAATCAGCCCCAGCATTTT. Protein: CASSLDSSNQPQHF.